Shown below are 28 T cell receptor beta chains from a single sample sequenced in a study of spatial heterogeneity in lung cancer (dated by TCRdb to about 2019). The meaning of the sample's time point label: sample taken at primary tumor resection. Without any cell sorting, TCR sequencing was performed on whole RNA extracted either from tumor and nontumor lung tissue or from cryopreserved PBMC samples. Library preparation was by 5' RACE. Sequencing instrument: NextSeq 500. TCRdb cleaned the public reads at Q25 with fastp, built clones with MiXCR and kept in-frame beta chains. For every CDR3 protein sequence, its rows merge into one entry that carries the most common genes and DNA. The sample profile shows tens of thousands of distinct CDR3 sequences; around 5.8% of them were found once. Under 14% of the sample rests with the top ten. The sample consisted of PBMCs, taken at surgery. These receptors all stem from a male donor with early-stage non-small cell lung cancer.

The chain employs TRBV28 and TRBJ2-3; maybe TRBD1 (6 bases). This CDR3 contains 14 residues. The V gene lost 5 bases and the J gene lost 2 bases, with 11 bases spanning the gap. The V gene's germline CDR1 is MDHEN and CDR2 SYDVKM. Here the CDR3 reads CASSNQGLTDTQYF. The CDR3 DNA is TGTGCCAGCAGTAACCAGGGGCTCACAGATACGCAGTATTTT.

This clonotype was observed at least ten times. The chain recombines TRBV12-3 or TRBV12-4 with TRBJ2-3; either TRBD1 or TRBD2 may fit D (6 bases each). V gave up 1 base and J gave up 2 bases, with 10 bases separating them. The CDR3 consists of 15 residues. This CDR3 is CASSLGGAPTDTQYF. The DNA for the CDR3 is TGTGCCAGCAGTTTAGGGGGGGCCCCCACAGATACGCAGTATTTT.

At least ten counts were recorded for this clonotype. CDR3 DNA: TGCAGTGCTAGAGATATGGGTAATCAGCCCCAGCATTTT. It codes for CSARDMGNQPQHF. The genes are TRBV20-1 and TRBJ1-5; the D is unclear. Germline V lookup: CDR1 DFQATT, CDR2 SNEGSKA (reference sequence). The germline V and J ends were trimmed by 0 bases and 4 bases, with 7 bases remaining between them. This CDR3 region has 13 residues.

This clonotype was counted a few times. The V and J genes are TRBV7-2 and TRBJ2-4; D possibly corresponds to TRBD2 (5 bases). The CDR3 runs to 20 residues. Trimming removed 2 bases at V and 1 base at J, with 24 bases between. Germline CDR1 and CDR2: SGHTA and FQGNSA. CDR3 in DNA: TGTGCCAGCAGCTTACGGGTCTCTTTGACCCCGAGGGAGGCCAAAAACATTCAGTACTTC. The encoded protein is CASSLRVSLTPREAKNIQYF.

This clonotype has a count of ten or more. This rearrangement joins TRBV5-1 to TRBJ1-6; 8 nucleotides align to TRBD1. Trimming removed 2 bases from V and 0 bases from J; junction bases left unmatched: 7. From germline, CDR1 is SGHRS and CDR2 YFSETQ. This CDR3 has 18 amino acids. In DNA form, the CDR3 reads TGCGCCAGCAGCTTAGGACAGGGAACGAGCTCCTATAATTCACCCCTCCACTTT. Its protein product is CASSLGQGTSSYNSPLHF.

The sample holds a few counts of this clonotype. This rearrangement joins TRBV15 to TRBJ2-7; tentatively, D is TRBD1 (5 bases). The CDR3 consists of 13 residues. V lost 4 bases and J 2 bases, leaving 9 bases between the germline ends. Germline CDR1 is LNHNV and CDR2 is YYDKDF (reference sequence). The CDR3 here is CATSKVDTYEQYF. The CDR3 nucleotides read TGTGCCACCAGCAAAGTGGACACCTACGAGCAGTACTTC.

This clonotype was counted between two and nine times. The V gene is TRBV6-5, the J gene TRBJ1-3; D is ambiguous. The CDR3 runs to 15 residues. Trimming took 1 base from V and 2 from J, leaving 9 bases between them. Germline CDR1 and CDR2: MNHEY and SVGAGI. CDR3 nucleotides: TGTGCCAGCAGTTACTTGGGTGCGCCTGGAAACACCATATATTTT. As protein: CASSYLGAPGNTIYF.

This clonotype was seen a few times. A read error may account for a junction end that differs from germline. The chain employs TRBV4-2 and TRBJ1-1; D unresolved. The V gene's germline CDR1 is LGHNA and CDR2 YNFKEQ. CDR3 length: 13 residues. The CDR3 reads CASNQPDNTEAFF. The CDR3 nucleotides are TGTGCCAGCAACCAACCAGACAACACTGAAGCTTTCTTT.

In its sample, this clonotype was seen a few times. The chain links TRBV6-6 to TRBJ2-1; 8 bases fit TRBD1. The ends lost 5 bases at V and 7 bases at J; junction bases unmatched: 1. This CDR3 is built from 12 residues. CDR1 is MNHNY, CDR2 SVGAGI, per germline (reference sequence). CDR3 nucleotides: TGTGCCAGCAGTAGACAGGGGAATGAGCAGTTCTTC. This translates into CASSRQGNEQFF.

This clonotype was seen at least ten times. The chain carries TRBV20-1 and TRBJ1-6; no clear D gene. V lost 1 base to trimming and J lost 7 bases, with 17 bases between them. From germline, CDR1 is DFQATT and CDR2 SNEGSKA (reference sequence). This CDR3 is 16 amino acids long. The CDR3: CSARAPWVGPNSPLHF. The CDR3 DNA is TGCAGTGCTAGAGCCCCATGGGTAGGTCCGAATTCACCCCTCCACTTT.

V gene TRBV18 combines with J gene TRBJ2-3, with TRBD2 matching 11 bases. In germline, CDR1 is KGHSH, CDR2 LQKENI. With V trimmed by 1 base and J by 4 bases, 7 bases remained unmatched. This CDR3 region has 17 residues. The CDR3 loop reads CASSPLAGGLSPDTQYF. In nucleotides, the CDR3 is TGTGCCAGCTCACCACTAGCGGGGGGGCTATCACCAGATACGCAGTATTTT. The full variable domain, with the rest looked up from reference TRBV18 and TRBJ2-3, is NAGVMQNPRHLVRRRGQEARLRCSPMKGHSHVYWYRQLPEEGLKFMVYLQKENIIDESGMPKERFSAEFPKEGPSILRIQQVVRGDSAAYFCASSPLAGGLSPDTQYFGPGTRLTVL.

This clonotype was observed a handful of times. This chain joins TRBV24-1 and TRBJ1-1; perhaps TRBD1 as D (5 bases). CDR3 length: 12 residues. The V and J ends lost 1 base and 10 bases respectively, with 9 bases between them. Germline loops: CDR1 KGHDR, CDR2 SFDVKD. As DNA, the CDR3 is TGTGCCACCAGTGATTTCGGGGACGGAGCTTTCTTT. The encoded protein is CATSDFGDGAFF.

This clonotype was seen at least ten times. The rearrangement joins TRBV25-1 to TRBJ2-2; 8 positions match TRBD1. Germline V CDR1 and CDR2: MGHDK, SYGVNS. This CDR3 has 17 amino acids. The V gene end was trimmed by 4 bases and the J gene end by 0 bases; junction bases not matched to a gene: 7. CDR3 sequence: CASSARDRTANTGELFF. In DNA form, the CDR3 reads TGTGCCAGCAGTGCACGGGACAGGACCGCGAACACCGGGGAGCTGTTTTTT.

This clonotype has a count of ten or more. This chain joins TRBV6-1 and TRBJ2-1; TRBD2 agrees at 14 bases. Germline loops: CDR1 MNHNS, CDR2 SASEGT. With V trimmed by 10 bases and J by 8 bases, 7 bases remained unmatched. This CDR3 has 14 residues. CDR3 sequence: CATRTSGGRDEQFF. The DNA of the CDR3 is TGTGCCACGCGGACTAGCGGGGGGCGGGATGAGCAGTTCTTC.

This clonotype was found many times. The chain is built from TRBV10-3 and TRBJ2-5; D gene uncertain. Germline CDR1 reads ENHRY; CDR2 reads SYGVKD. With 3 bases removed from V and 4 bases from J, the gap between germline ends came to 9 bases. This CDR3 has 13 residues. CDR3 region: CAISDFPGETQYF. The CDR3 DNA reads as TGTGCCATCAGTGACTTTCCGGGAGAGACCCAGTACTTC.

This clonotype has just a few counts. The V gene is TRBV6-2 or TRBV6-3, the J gene TRBJ1-2, with D possibly matching TRBD1 (6 bases). The CDR3 covers 16 residues. CDR1 is MNHEY, CDR2 SVGEGT, per germline. V dropped 2 bases and J dropped 6 bases, with 19 bases sitting between them. The CDR3 sequence: CASSYGGGRTGHGYTF. DNA for the CDR3: TGTGCCAGCAGTTACGGGGGGGGCCGGACTGGTCATGGCTACACCTTC.

This clonotype was seen a few times. The chain combines TRBV7-6 with TRBJ1-5, with a weak D call TRBD1 (5 bases). CDR3 size: 15 residues. Trimming took 4 bases from V and 3 from J, leaving 13 bases between them. CDR1 is SGHVS and CDR2 is FNYEAQ in the germline V gene. The CDR3 sequence: CASSSDDRVNQPQHF. The CDR3 coding sequence is TGTGCCAGCAGCTCAGACGACAGAGTCAATCAGCCCCAGCATTTT.

This clonotype has a count of ten or more. The chain is built from TRBV27 and TRBJ2-7, with TRBD2 matching over 9 bases. CDR3 length: 14 residues. The germline V gene encodes CDR1 MNHEY and CDR2 SMNVEV (reference sequence). Unmatched junction bases numbered 4, after V lost 3 bases and J lost 4 bases. The chain's CDR3 is CASSLREGDYEQYF. Here the CDR3 DNA reads TGTGCCAGCAGTTTGCGGGAGGGGGATTACGAGCAGTACTTC.

This clonotype appeared many times. The V and J genes are TRBV6-5 and TRBJ1-5; D gene uncertain. This CDR3 spans 12 amino acids. Trimming left V 4 bases short and J 9 bases short, with 10 bases between. Germline-derived CDR1 and CDR2 are MNHEY and SVGAGI. CDR3 protein: CASSSDSGPQHF. CDR3 bases: TGTGCCAGCAGTTCGGACTCTGGGCCCCAGCATTTT.

This clonotype was counted only a few times. The chain couples TRBV7-2 to TRBJ1-6; D is perhaps TRBD1 (5 bases). Trimming took 6 bases from V and 10 from J, leaving 16 bases between them. Looked up from germline, CDR1 is SGHTA and CDR2 is FQGNSA. CDR3 length: 14 amino acids. The CDR3 loop reads CASRVGQGRSPLHF. The CDR3 nucleotides are TGTGCCAGCAGGGTCGGGCAGGGCCGCTCACCCCTCCACTTT.

This clonotype came up many times. The CDR3 DNA follows: TGCGCCAGCAGCTTGGGCAGAGGTCCTCTCCATGGCTACACCTTC. Its translation is CASSLGRGPLHGYTF. V usage is TRBV5-1 and J usage is TRBJ1-2; no reliable D call. Germline CDR1 is SGHRS and CDR2 is YFSETQ. The CDR3 has 15 residues. The germline V and J ends were trimmed by 0 bases and 6 bases, with 15 bases remaining between them.

The V and J genes are TRBV7-6 and TRBJ2-7, with 7 bases identical to TRBD2. The length of the CDR3 is 13 residues. The germline V gene encodes CDR1 SGHVS and CDR2 FNYEAQ. The trim removed 5 bases at V and 2 bases at J, leaving 3 bases unmatched. CDR3 region: CASSPSGPYEQYF. CDR3 nucleotides: TGTGCCAGCAGCCCTAGCGGCCCCTACGAGCAGTACTTC.

Many counts were recorded for this clonotype. This chain links TRBV30 with TRBJ2-3, with D possibly TRBD2 on 5 matching bases. V was shortened by 4 bases and J by 3 bases, with 14 bases between the two germline ends. The CDR3 contains 14 residues. Per germline, CDR1 GTSNPN and CDR2 SVGIG (reference sequence). The CDR3 spells CAWNEGRTTDTQYF. DNA of the CDR3: TGTGCCTGGAACGAGGGCCGGACGACAGATACGCAGTATTTT.

CDR3 coding DNA: TGCAGTGCTAGATCCGAGACAGGAAGTAATGAGCAGTTCTTC. This translates into CSARSETGSNEQFF. V and J are TRBV20-1 and TRBJ2-1, with a weak D call TRBD1 (6 bases). The CDR3 totals 14 residues. CDR1 and CDR2 (germline): DFQATT, SNEGSKA (reference sequence). V shed 2 bases and J shed 7 bases, with 15 bases lying between them.

This clonotype was seen ten or more times. J is TRBJ1-3 and V is TRBV6-5; 9 bases align to TRBD1. Losses at the gene ends were 2 bases for V and 0 bases for J; bases not matched to a gene: 8. This CDR3 region has 18 residues. Germline CDR1 is MNHEY and CDR2 is SVGAGI. The CDR3 here is CASSYGWDRAFSGNTIYF. CDR3 nucleotides: TGTGCCAGCAGTTACGGCTGGGACAGGGCCTTCTCTGGAAACACCATATATTTT.

This clonotype was counted only a few times. The V gene is TRBV6-2 or TRBV6-3, the J gene TRBJ2-6, with 11 bases matching TRBD1. V was pared by 5 bases and J by 3 bases, with 6 bases of the junction left unmatched. The CDR3 runs to 17 residues. CDR1 is MNHEY and CDR2 is SVGEGT in the germline V gene. This CDR3 reads CASSKLDRGHGANVLTF. CDR3 in DNA: TGTGCCAGCAGTAAATTGGACAGGGGGCATGGGGCCAACGTCCTGACTTTC.

This clonotype was counted ten times or more. The rearrangement uses TRBV6-1 and TRBJ2-7; D gene unclear. V was pared by 7 bases and J by 0 bases, with 10 bases between. Germline lookup yields CDR1 MNHNS and CDR2 SASEGT. The CDR3 is 13 amino acids. The CDR3 is CASTLWASYEQYF. The CDR3, as DNA: TGTGCCAGCACCCTCTGGGCCTCCTACGAGCAGTACTTC.

This clonotype was observed many times. The chain employs TRBV20-1 and TRBJ1-5; D is possibly TRBD1 (5 bases). The germline V gene encodes CDR1 DFQATT and CDR2 SNEGSKA (reference sequence). Trimming removed 0 bases at V and 5 bases at J, with 11 bases between. The CDR3 is made up of 14 amino acids. DNA for the CDR3: TGCAGTGCTAGAGATGGGGCAGCCCATCAGCCCCAGCATTTT. Translation gives CSARDGAAHQPQHF.